These T cell receptor beta chains were read from a single sample in a study of T cell changes during pregnancy in multiple sclerosis. Assay used: immunoSEQ multiplex PCR; TCRdb lists only in-frame clones, some missing. The sample lists about 73,000 clones; over 80% were seen once. This specimen was peripheral blood, taken in the third trimester of pregnancy. These receptors were taken from a female donor in good health, enrolled as a control in a pregnancy study. CDR3s include the opening cysteine and the closing phenylalanine or tryptophan. D genes are given only for firm matches. The size field is filled for only some rows; it gives once, few, many or a size class.

v_call | clone_size | d_call | cdr3_aa
TRBV7-6 | few | TRBD1 | CASSLPGTGNEKLFF
TRBV6-1 | few | TRBD2 | CASRAGGHADTQYF
TRBV6-1 | NA | NA | CASIATAGAFGYTF
TRBV6-1 | NA | TRBD1 | CASSEGQGNTEAFF
TRBV4-3 | NA | NA | CASSRKGQPNTEAFF
TRBV27 | NA | NA | CASSLPGSYEQYF
TRBV5-1 | NA | TRBD2 | CASKSGGAGELFF
TRBV28 | NA | TRBD1 | CASSLRDSYYGYTF
TRBV7-3 | NA | NA | CASSPTGASGENTDTQYF
TRBV11-2 | NA | TRBD2 | CASSLLAGEAYEQYF
TRBV6-5 | NA | TRBD2 | CASSQNGGGREQFF
TRBV28 | NA | TRBD2 | CASRARTSGWQTQYF
TRBV2 | once | NA | CASTLPSTAYEQYF
TRBV6-4 | NA | NA | CANGTATDTQYF
TRBV4-3 | NA | TRBD1 | CASSPQDRGPREAFF
TRBV7-2 | NA | TRBD2 | CASSPGLAGAGELFF
TRBV11-2 | NA | NA | CASSFGETQYF
TRBV7-2 | once | NA | CASGKGGRETQYF
TRBV7-9 | NA | NA | CASSLGGGDITGNTIYF
TRBV7-4 | NA | NA | CASSLTTRNGYTF
TRBV7-2 | NA | NA | CASSPGQSGYTF
TRBV7-6 | NA | TRBD1 | CASSLNRGDYEQYF
TRBV2 | NA | TRBD2 | CASRATSGPDTQYF